A single sample is the source of the 4 T cell receptor beta chains below, sequenced in a study of cytomegalovirus exposure and HLA in healthy donors. Amplification used 60 Vbeta primers and 13 Jbeta primers. Repertoires were generated with immunoSEQ multiplex PCR, while TCRdb's copy carries only in-frame clones and drops some. The sample records fewer than 150,000 clones, just under 80% being singletons. The sample consisted of PBMCs. These receptors were collected from a young man in good health and CMV-seronegative.

The chain links TRBV7-9 to TRBJ1-4, with 7 nucleotides matching TRBD1. The CDR3 contains 14 residues. V dropped 5 bases and J dropped 5; count of bases not matched to a gene: 5. CDR1 SEHNR and CDR2 FQNEAQ come from the germline V gene (reference sequence). The CDR3 nucleotides are TGTGCCAGCAGCGAGGGACAGCCGAATGAAAAACTGTTTTTT. Amino acid sequence: CASSEGQPNEKLFF. The full variable domain, its missing parts supplied by reference TRBV7-9 and TRBJ1-4, is DTGVSQNPRHKITKRGQNVTFRCDPISEHNRLYWYRQTLGQGPEFLTYFQNEAQLEKSRLLSDRFSAERPKGSFSTLEIQRTEQGDSAMYLCASSEGQPNEKLFFGSGTQLSVL.

The J gene is TRBJ2-5, the V gene TRBV7-8, with 8 bases matching TRBD2. The CDR3 contains 16 residues. V lost 0 bases and J lost 7; bases outside the gene matches: 10. Germline V gives CDR1 SGHVS, CDR2 FQNEAQ. The CDR3 reads CASSLAGSGMSTTQYF. As DNA, the CDR3 is TGTGCCAGCAGCTTAGCTGGTAGCGGGATGAGTACGACCCAGTACTTC.

The chain carries TRBV29-1 and TRBJ1-3; D remains unclear. CDR3 length: 15 residues. Per the germline V gene, CDR1 is SQVTM and CDR2 is ANQGSEA. Trimming removed 0 bases from V and 4 bases from J, with 13 bases in between. The CDR3: CSVEERGVSGNTIYF. The CDR3, as DNA: TGCAGCGTTGAAGAACGAGGAGTGAGCGGAAACACCATATATTTT.

This sequence joins TRBV5-4 and TRBJ1-2, with 7 nucleotides matching TRBD1. The germline CDR1 and CDR2 sequences are SGHNT and YYREEE (reference sequence). V trimming: 2 bases; J trimming: 5 bases; junction bases outside the gene matches: 3. CDR3 length: 13 residues. Here the CDR3 reads CASSLGGSYGYTF. The DNA for the CDR3 is TGTGCCAGCAGCTTAGGGGGCTCTTATGGCTACACCTTC.